The 22 T cell receptor beta chains in this list originate from one sample, sequenced in a study of blood T cells in healthy people across ages. A second about 6 to 11 cycle PCR used barcoded and J-beta primers. One entry per CDR3 protein results from TCRdb running MiXCR on the 5' RACE reads. The repertoire includes 450,000 to 650,000 distinct CDR3 sequences, under 30% of them detected once, and just over 8.5% sits in the top ten. The same data also went into a second study, on T cells of mothers and their children.

The material sequenced was blood. The receptors derive from a boy aged 5-17 years in good health.

This clonotype came up a few times. The chain carries TRBV4-1 and TRBJ1-4, with D tentatively TRBD1 (6 bases). CDR3 length equals 15 residues. Germline CDR1 reads MGHRA; CDR2 reads YSYEKL. V was trimmed by 1 base and J by 8 bases, leaving 14 bases between them. The CDR3 region has the DNA TGCGCCAGCAGCCAAGTAGGGGGAGCAGGGGAAAAACTGTTTTTT. It yields the protein CASSQVGGAGEKLFF.

The chain employs TRBV9 and TRBJ2-2; D is unclear. Trimming stripped 2 bases from V and 6 bases from J, with 2 bases between. Germline V CDR1 and CDR2: SGDLS, YYNGEE. The CDR3 extends over 11 amino acids. As DNA, the CDR3 is TGTGCCAGCAGCGTTTCCGGGGAGCTGTTTTTT. Residues: CASSVSGELFF.

V and J are TRBV3-1 and TRBJ1-4; D not certain. CDR1 and CDR2 (germline): LGHDT, YNNKEL (reference sequence). Trimming shortened V by 0 bases and J by 0 bases, and 11 bases separated the two germline ends. CDR3 length: 17 residues. CDR3 DNA: TGTGCCAGCAGCCAAGATCTTACGGCGGCAACTAATGAAAAACTGTTTTTT. This codes for CASSQDLTAATNEKLFF.

V and J are TRBV7-2 and TRBJ2-5; unclear D gene. The DNA end favors TRBJ2-7, so the J call may be wrong. Germline V gives CDR1 SGHTA, CDR2 FQGNSA. The CDR3 consists of 17 residues. As DNA, the CDR3 is TGTGCCAGCAGTCGGACCCTCTCCATGGGGAATAGCTACGAGCAGTACTTC. The encoded protein is CASSRTLSMGNSYEQYF.

This clonotype was observed a few times. This chain links TRBV7-9 with TRBJ2-5; D is tentatively TRBD1 or TRBD2 (5 bases each). CDR1 is SEHNR and CDR2 is FQNEAQ in the germline V gene (reference sequence). Trimming shortened V by 1 base and J by 4 bases, and 13 bases separated the two germline ends. The length of the CDR3 is 15 residues. CDR3: CASSLGYGASETQYF. The CDR3 nucleotides are TGTGCCAGCAGCTTAGGTTACGGGGCCTCAGAGACCCAGTACTTC.

There are a few counts of this clonotype. The V gene is TRBV6-2 or TRBV6-3, the J gene TRBJ2-7, with D hard to call. The CDR3 consists of 12 residues. Germline assignment: CDR1 MNHEY and CDR2 SVGEGT. V was clipped by 2 bases and J by 2 bases, with 4 bases between them. This CDR3 reads CASSYTAYEQYF. CDR3 nucleotide sequence: TGTGCCAGCAGTTACACCGCCTACGAGCAGTACTTC.

This CDR3 is CASNRYEQYF. The CDR3 DNA reads as TGTGCCAGCAACAGGTACGAGCAGTACTTC. The genes are TRBV6-2 or TRBV6-3 and TRBJ2-7; maybe TRBD1 (5 bases). The CDR3 runs to 10 residues. CDR1 is MNHEY and CDR2 is SVGEGT in the germline V gene. V was pared by 7 bases and J by 4 bases, with 5 bases between.

This clonotype was detected only a few times. V and J are TRBV4-3 and TRBJ2-5; 13 bases line up with TRBD2. With the DNA end fitting TRBJ2-1 better, the J assignment may be wrong. Germline CDR1 and CDR2: LGHNA and YSLEER. There are 16 residues in the CDR3. This CDR3 reads CASSQIGTSGIHEQFF. For the CDR3, the DNA is TGCGCCAGCAGCCAAATAGGGACTAGCGGGATTCATGAGCAGTTCTTC.

A few counts support this clonotype. The V and J genes are TRBV20-1 and TRBJ2-7, with 12 positions matching TRBD2. The CDR3 has 15 residues. V was clipped by 0 bases and J by 9 bases; unmatched bases: 9. Looked up from germline, CDR1 is DFQATT and CDR2 is SNEGSKA (reference sequence). The CDR3 DNA is TGCAGTGCTAGAGAGACGGGACTAGCGGGCTATAGGCAGTACTTC. It codes for CSARETGLAGYRQYF.

V and J are TRBV20-1 and TRBJ2-5; 12 bases align to TRBD2. The length of the CDR3 is 16 residues. The V gene end was trimmed by 3 bases and the J gene end by 5 bases; junction bases not matched to a gene: 10. The germline V gene has CDR1 DFQATT and CDR2 SNEGSKA (reference sequence). CDR3 sequence: CSASGLAGMARETQYF. Here the CDR3 DNA reads TGCAGTGCTAGCGGACTAGCGGGAATGGCTCGTGAGACCCAGTACTTC.

This clonotype was detected a few times. The chain uses TRBV2 and TRBJ1-6, with unresolved D. V lost 7 bases to trimming and J lost 6 bases, with 10 bases between them. The CDR3 extends over 13 amino acids. CDR1 is SNHLY, CDR2 FYNNEI, per germline. In DNA form, the CDR3 reads TGTGCCAGCAAACCGGGTTCTAATTCACCCCTCCACTTT. Translating gives CASKPGSNSPLHF.

The rearrangement links TRBV11-2 to TRBJ2-4; D gene ambiguous. The length of the CDR3 is 15 residues. The V end lost 1 base, the J end lost 2 bases, and 9 bases lay between the germline ends. CDR1 is SGHAT and CDR2 is FQNNGV in the germline V gene. CDR3 bases: TGTGCCAGCAGCTTAGGAGGCGGTCCCAAAAACATTCAGTACTTC. Translation gives CASSLGGGPKNIQYF.

The rearrangement joins TRBV7-9 to TRBJ2-7; 7 bases align to TRBD1. The J call may be incorrect, as the DNA end agrees better with TRBJ2-1. From germline, CDR1 is SEHNR and CDR2 FQNEAQ (reference sequence). The length of the CDR3 is 16 residues. The CDR3 coding sequence is TGTGCCAGCAGCCTTGTAGCTCCGGGACAGTACAATGAGCAGTTCTTC. Its protein is CASSLVAPGQYNEQFF.

This clonotype was seen only once. V gene TRBV20-1 combines with J gene TRBJ2-1; TRBD2 matches at 8 bases. This CDR3 has 14 residues. CDR1 is DFQATT and CDR2 is SNEGSKA in the germline V gene (reference sequence). V was pared by 6 bases and J by 9 bases, with 13 bases of the junction left unmatched. The CDR3 loop reads CSAKVGLEFTEQFF. The CDR3 coding sequence is TGCAGTGCGAAAGTGGGACTAGAGTTTACTGAGCAGTTCTTC.

This chain connects TRBV4-2 to TRBJ2-5; the D gene is possibly TRBD2 (5 bases). TRBJ2-1 explains the end of the DNA better; the J call may be wrong. Germline assignment: CDR1 LGHNA and CDR2 YNFKEQ. The CDR3 covers 17 residues. DNA of the CDR3: TGTGCCAGCAGCCAAGATTACGGGGTAGACGCCTACAATGAGCAGTTCTTC. Protein sequence: CASSQDYGVDAYNEQFF.

In this sample, this clonotype turned up many times. For the CDR3, the DNA is TGCAGCGTTGCGGACAGCTACGAGCAGTACTTC. Protein product: CSVADSYEQYF. J is TRBJ2-7 and V is TRBV29-1, with D possibly being TRBD1 (6 bases). Germline CDR1 is SQVTM and CDR2 is ANQGSEA. This CDR3 is 11 amino acids long. V was shortened by 4 bases and J by 3 bases, with 7 bases between the two germline ends.

This clonotype was found once. One end of the junction does not line up with germline, which may come from a read error. The chain joins TRBV28 to TRBJ1-1; the D is unclear. Germline V gene sequence: CDR1 MDHEN, CDR2 SYDVKM. CDR3 length: 15 amino acids. For the CDR3, the DNA is TGTGCCAGCAGTTTACGCGGACGGATGAGCACTGAAGCTTCCTTT. Protein product: CASSLRGRMSTEASF.

There are a few counts of this clonotype. The chain has TRBV7-6 and TRBJ2-6; D unclear. CDR1 SGHVS and CDR2 FNYEAQ come from the germline V gene. V was trimmed by 1 base and J by 0 bases, leaving 13 bases between them. The CDR3 covers 18 residues. The CDR3 nucleotides read TGTGCCAGCAGCTTAGAACCAACAGCGTCCTCTGGGGCCAACGTCCTGACTTTC. Its protein is CASSLEPTASSGANVLTF.

This clonotype was seen ten or more times. This sequence joins TRBV7-6 and TRBJ2-1; D is perhaps TRBD1 or TRBD2 (5 bases each). The CDR3 has 15 amino acids. In germline, CDR1 is SGHVS, CDR2 FNYEAQ. V was clipped by 0 bases and J by 10 bases, with 16 bases between them. CDR3 coding DNA: TGTGCCAGCAGCTTAGCGGTCCGGGGCGCCATAGAGCAGTTCTTC. Protein product: CASSLAVRGAIEQFF.

The V call is TRBV5-1, the J call TRBJ2-4, with TRBD2 identical over 8 bases. Germline V lookup: CDR1 SGHRS, CDR2 YFSETQ. There are 14 residues in the CDR3. Trimming removed 0 bases from V and 7 bases from J; junction bases left unmatched: 3. The CDR3 is CASSLEREGNIQYF. Written as DNA, the CDR3 is TGCGCCAGCAGCTTGGAACGGGAGGGGAACATTCAGTACTTC. The full variable domain, with the rest looked up from reference TRBV5-1 and TRBJ2-4, is KAGVTQTPRYLIKTRGQQVTLSCSPISGHRSVSWYQQTPGQGLQFLFEYFSETQRNKGNFPGRFSGRQFSNSRSEMNVSTLELGDSALYLCASSLEREGNIQYFGAGTRLSVL.

This clonotype showed up just a few times. The chain employs TRBV7-2 and TRBJ2-5, with D perhaps TRBD2 (5 bases). Germline values: CDR1 SGHTA, CDR2 FQGNSA. This CDR3 region has 13 residues. Trimming removed 3 bases from V and 4 bases from J, with 9 bases in between. The DNA for the CDR3 is TGTGCCAGCAGCTTGTGGGAGCGAGAGACCCAGTACTTC. Its protein product is CASSLWERETQYF.

The V gene is TRBV29-1, the J gene TRBJ2-7; no clear D. Germline V lookup: CDR1 SQVTM, CDR2 ANQGSEA. CDR3 size: 12 residues. The germline V and J ends were trimmed by 4 bases and 2 bases, with 9 bases remaining between them. CDR3 DNA: TGCAGCGTTGCCGCGAATCCCTACGAGCAGTACTTC. This encodes CSVAANPYEQYF.